One T cell receptor beta chain is described in this entry. Its target is unknown. This CDR3 is built from 12 residues. V lost 1 base to trimming and J lost 6 bases, with 6 bases between them. The V gene's germline CDR1 is LGHDT and CDR2 YNNKEL (reference sequence). The sample originates from a study of T cell responses to AZD1222 COVID-19 vaccine. Findings and limits, study-wide: Possibly, clonal diversity was underestimated; donors were largely white British and included more females. Only a handful of AZD1222 recipients were seropositive at baseline. Increased Spike-specific TCR breadth and depth were observed after two AZD1222 doses. Reportedly, close to half of spike-specific TCRs are directed against unmutated variant regions.

Here immunoSEQ multiplex PCR was the method, and the copy in TCRdb shows in-frame clones only, minus some. The sample consists of around 130,000 clones, approximately 85% of them appearing once. The V call is TRBV3-1 (or the pseudogene TRBV3-2), the J call TRBJ1-1; no clear D gene. The specimen was peripheral blood, collected on day 0 of AZD1222 vaccination. The sequence was obtained from an adult in good health. The CDR3 reads CASSQGAPEAFF. The CDR3 DNA sequence: TGTGCCAGCAGCCAAGGTGCCCCTGAAGCTTTCTTT.